This T cell receptor beta chain was identified during a study of OX40 agonist ivuxolimab in advanced cancers. Study-level information: Dose-escalation patients' cancers were hepatocellular carcinoma, melanoma, renal cell or head and neck cancer.

Here immunoSEQ multiplex PCR was the method, and the copy in TCRdb shows in-frame clones only, minus some. The repertoire includes about 74,000 clones, 80% to 90% of them detected once, and 6.6% sits in the top ten. Study conclusions and caveats: Expanded peripheral T-cell antigen specificity went undetermined.

Researchers took blood at baseline, on cycle 4 day 1, and on cycle 7 day 1. Note on this clone: Antigen: not known.

The TCR comes from an adult with an advanced solid tumor such as melanoma, head and neck, liver or kidney cancer. The sequences come from CD4+ or CD8+ T cells sorted from blood, collected in a trial of the OX40 agonist ivuxolimab.

This chain's CDR3 is CASSQDLRAGELFF. The CDR3 bases are TGCGCCAGCAGCCAAGATCTAAGGGCCGGGGAGCTGTTTTTT. The chain employs TRBV4-3 and TRBJ2-2; D not certain. Trimming took off 0 bases at V and 6 bases at J, with 8 bases between the two ends. Germline V gives CDR1 LGHNA, CDR2 YSLEER. The CDR3 loop spans 14 amino acids.